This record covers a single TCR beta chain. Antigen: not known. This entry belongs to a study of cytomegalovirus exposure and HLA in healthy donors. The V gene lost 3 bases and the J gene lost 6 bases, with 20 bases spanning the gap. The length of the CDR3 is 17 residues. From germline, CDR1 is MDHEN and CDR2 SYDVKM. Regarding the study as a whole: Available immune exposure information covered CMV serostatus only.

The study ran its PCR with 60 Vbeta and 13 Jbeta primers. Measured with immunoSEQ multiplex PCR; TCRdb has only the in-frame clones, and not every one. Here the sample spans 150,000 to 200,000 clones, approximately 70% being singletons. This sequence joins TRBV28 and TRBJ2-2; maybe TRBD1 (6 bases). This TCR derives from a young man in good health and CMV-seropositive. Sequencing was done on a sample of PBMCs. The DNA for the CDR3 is TGTGCCAGCAGTTTTTCGGGGCAGGGGCTTTCGTCCGGGGAGCTGTTTTTT. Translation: CASSFSGQGLSSGELFF.